Listed below are T cell receptor beta chains from one sample, sequenced in a study of beta chain features in type 1 diabetes. TCRdb keeps only in-frame clones here, not all; method: immunoSEQ multiplex PCR. The repertoire has roughly 290,000 clones, 7.5% to 9.5% of them found once; the top ten carry more than 0.8%. The specimen was central memory CD4+ T cells from blood. The receptors come from a woman aged 18-30 years in good health. The CDR3 runs from the conserved cysteine through the conserved F or W. A D gene is named only where the DNA matches it firmly. Rows may omit the clone size; those that give it use once, few, many or a size class.

cdr3_aa,cdr3_nt,cdr3_length,clone_size,j_call,d_call,v_call
CASSPSLAEGPFF,TGTGCCAGCAGCCCCTCCTTAGCCGAAGGCCCGTTTTTT,13,.,TRBJ1-4,.,TRBV14
CASSSGPSTDTQYF,TGTGCCAGTAGTTCAGGACCCAGCACAGATACGCAGTATTTT,14,few,TRBJ2-3,.,TRBV19
CASSLGQNEKLFF,TGTGCCAGCTCACTCGGACAGAATGAAAAACTGTTTTTT,13,.,TRBJ1-4,.,TRBV18
CASHLGPGGNEQFF,TGTGCCAGCCATTTGGGTCCGGGGGGCAATGAGCAGTTCTTC,14,.,TRBJ2-1,TRBD2,TRBV6-6
CASSSDRLSGNTIYF,TGTGCCAGCAGCTCCGACAGGTTATCTGGAAACACCATATATTTT,15,few,TRBJ1-3,.,TRBV7-2
CASSPSLPARTGDSPLHF,TGTGCCAGCAGCCCGAGCCTACCGGCCAGGACAGGGGATTCACCCCTCCACTTT,18,.,TRBJ1-6,TRBD1,TRBV7-9
CASSPGGPSYEQYF,TGTGCCAGCAGCCCCGGGGGTCCCTCCTACGAGCAGTACTTC,14,few,TRBJ2-7,.,TRBV7-3
CASSQDPPGGNEKLFF,TGTGCCAGCAGCCAAGATCCTCCAGGGGGTAATGAAAAACTGTTTTTT,16,.,TRBJ1-4,TRBD1,TRBV14
CASSQLYSNQPQHF,TGTGCCAGCAGCCAACTCTATAGCAATCAGCCCCAGCATTTT,14,.,TRBJ1-5,.,TRBV6-5
CASSLELGTEAFF,TGCGCCAGCAGTCTAGAATTGGGAACTGAAGCTTTCTTT,13,once,TRBJ1-1,.,TRBV4-3
CASSTLTGVAQPQHF,TGTGCCAGTAGTACCCTTACAGGGGTGGCTCAGCCCCAGCATTTT,15,few,TRBJ1-5,TRBD1,TRBV19
CASSLVQGDEKLFF,TGCGCCAGCAGCTTGGTACAGGGAGATGAAAAACTGTTTTTT,14,few,TRBJ1-4,.,TRBV5-1
CASSLFGLASGRGNEQFF,TGTGCCAGCAGCTTATTCGGGTTGGCTAGCGGGAGAGGTAATGAGCAGTTCTTC,18,many,TRBJ2-1,TRBD2,TRBV11-2
CASSLTGATGEQYF,TGTGCCAGCAGCTTAACGGGAGCCACCGGCGAGCAGTACTTC,14,.,TRBJ2-7,.,TRBV7-9
CASSLLTAFF,TGTGCCAGCAGCTTATTGACCGCTTTCTTT,10,many,TRBJ1-1,.,TRBV7-2
CASSPLGQWNTGELFF,TGTGCCAGCAGCCCCCTGGGGCAGTGGAACACCGGGGAGCTGTTTTTT,16,.,TRBJ2-2,.,TRBV7-3
CASSLRASGNTIYF,TGTGCCAGCAGCCTCAGGGCCTCTGGAAACACCATATATTTT,14,few,TRBJ1-3,.,TRBV14
CASSKTGGRLAFF,TGTGCCAGCTCCAAAACAGGGGGGCGCTTGGCTTTCTTT,13,few,TRBJ1-1,TRBD1,TRBV2
CASSSTGDSGYTF,TGTGCCAGCAGCTCTACAGGGGATTCGGGCTACACCTTC,13,once,TRBJ1-2,TRBD1,TRBV7-9
CASSPWVDRGKSPLHF,TGCGCCAGCAGCCCGTGGGTGGACAGGGGGAAATCACCCCTCCACTTT,16,many,TRBJ1-6,TRBD1,TRBV4-1
CASSTPALTGRGQYF,TGCGCCAGCAGCACACCCGCTCTGACAGGACGCGGCCAGTACTTC,15,.,TRBJ2-5,.,TRBV5-1
CASSVSNSGGSTDTQYF,TGTGCCAGCAGCGTCTCCAATAGCGGGGGGAGCACAGATACGCAGTATTTT,17,few,TRBJ2-3,TRBD2,TRBV9
CASSIRTENEQFF,TGTGCCAGTAGTATTAGGACAGAGAATGAGCAGTTCTTC,13,few,TRBJ2-1,.,TRBV19
CASSANTGTNEKLFF,TGTGCCAGCAGCGCCAATACGGGAACTAATGAAAAACTGTTTTTT,15,many,TRBJ1-4,.,TRBV14
CSVDLRDRGDNEQFF,TGCAGCGTTGACCTCCGGGACAGGGGAGACAATGAGCAGTTCTTC,15,.,TRBJ2-1,TRBD1,TRBV29-1
CASSQDSHRPGETQYF,TGCGCCAGCAGCCAAGATTCTCACAGACCTGGAGAGACCCAGTACTTC,16,.,TRBJ2-5,.,TRBV4-3
CASSSPSRSNEKLFF,TGTGCCAGCAGTTCCCCCTCACGGAGTAATGAAAAACTGTTTTTT,15,few,TRBJ1-4,.,TRBV28
CASSQDLGQGAGELFF,TGCGCCAGCAGCCAAGATCTGGGGCAGGGGGCCGGGGAGCTGTTTTTT,16,.,TRBJ2-2,TRBD1,TRBV4-3
CASSLGANRARAYEQYF,TGTGCCAGCAGCTTAGGGGCCAACAGGGCAAGGGCTTACGAGCAGTACTTC,17,few,TRBJ2-7,.,TRBV11-3
CASSSDRGLNGYTF,TGTGCCAGCAGCTCTGACAGGGGATTAAATGGCTACACCTTC,14,.,TRBJ1-2,TRBD1,TRBV7-2
CASSPRGEVTTDTQYF,TGCGCCAGCAGCCCGCGGGGGGAAGTTACGACAGATACGCAGTATTTT,16,.,TRBJ2-3,TRBD2,TRBV4-1
CASSEQLGHEQFF,TGTGCCAGCAGCGAGCAGTTGGGGCATGAGCAGTTCTTC,13,.,TRBJ2-1,.,TRBV11-3
CASNRAEYGYTF,TGTGCCAGCAACAGGGCCGAATATGGCTACACCTTC,12,.,TRBJ1-2,.,TRBV9
CAWTKGSAGYEQFF,TGTGCCTGGACTAAGGGATCGGCTGGTTATGAGCAGTTCTTC,14,.,TRBJ2-1,.,TRBV30
CAWSGAGGPNYGYTF,TGTGCCTGGAGTGGAGCTGGGGGACCTAACTATGGCTACACCTTC,15,few,TRBJ1-2,.,TRBV30
CASIGWDTGELFF,TGTGCCAGCATCGGGTGGGATACCGGGGAGCTGTTTTTT,13,.,TRBJ2-2,.,TRBV6-5
CASSLAGGPGNEQFF,TGTGCCAGCAGCTTAGCGGGAGGGCCCGGCAATGAGCAGTTCTTC,15,.,TRBJ2-1,TRBD2,TRBV7-3
CASSQHPTDEKLFF,TGCGCCAGCAGCCAGCACCCCACAGATGAAAAACTGTTTTTT,14,few,TRBJ1-4,.,TRBV4-3
CASSLGEGQTTDTQYF,TGTGCCAGCAGCTTAGGCGAGGGACAGACGACAGATACGCAGTATTTT,16,.,TRBJ2-3,TRBD1,TRBV7-8
CASSQGADTEAFF,TGTGCCAGCTCACAGGGAGCGGACACTGAAGCTTTCTTT,13,.,TRBJ1-1,.,TRBV18
CASSFRGNSNQPQHF,TGTGCCAGCAGCTTTCGCGGGAATAGCAATCAGCCCCAGCATTTT,15,few,TRBJ1-5,.,TRBV7-2
CASRIQGAHNEQFF,TGTGCCAGCAGAATACAGGGGGCCCACAATGAGCAGTTCTTC,14,few,TRBJ2-1,TRBD1,TRBV5-4
CASSLFTVPSF,TGTGCCAGCAGCTTATTTACAGTACCGTCCTTT,11,.,TRBJ1-3,.,TRBV7-2
CASSLYVTGYGDQFF,TGTGCCAGCAGTTTATATGTTACAGGGTATGGTGATCAGTTCTTC,15,few,TRBJ2-1,.,TRBV27
CASSEGGTVVNQPQHF,TGTGCCAGCAGTGAGGGGGGGACTGTGGTGAATCAGCCCCAGCATTTT,16,.,TRBJ1-5,.,TRBV2
CASSQARGLDVEKLFF,TGCGCCAGCAGCCAAGCTCGAGGGTTGGATGTGGAAAAACTGTTTTTT,16,few,TRBJ1-4,.,TRBV4-1
CASSLALRTDTQYF,TGTGCCAGCAGCTTAGCACTCCGCACAGATACGCAGTATTTT,14,.,TRBJ2-3,.,TRBV7-8
CASSLTSEGEAFF,TGTGCCAGCAGCTTAACGTCCGAGGGTGAAGCTTTCTTT,13,.,TRBJ1-1,.,TRBV7-3
CAISETTYEQYF,TGTGCCATCAGTGAGACAACCTACGAGCAGTACTTC,12,few,TRBJ2-7,.,TRBV10-3